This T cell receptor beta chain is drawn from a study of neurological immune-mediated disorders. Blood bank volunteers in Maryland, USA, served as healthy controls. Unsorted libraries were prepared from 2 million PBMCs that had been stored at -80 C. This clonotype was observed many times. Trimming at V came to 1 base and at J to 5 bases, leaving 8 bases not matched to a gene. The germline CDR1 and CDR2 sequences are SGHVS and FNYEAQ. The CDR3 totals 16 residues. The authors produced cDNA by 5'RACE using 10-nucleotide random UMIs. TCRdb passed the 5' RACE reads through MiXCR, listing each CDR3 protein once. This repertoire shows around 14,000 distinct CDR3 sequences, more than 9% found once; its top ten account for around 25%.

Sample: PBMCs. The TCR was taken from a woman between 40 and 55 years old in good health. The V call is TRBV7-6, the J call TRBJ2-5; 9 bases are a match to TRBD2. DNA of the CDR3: TGTGCCAGCAGCTTAGGGGCGGGGGGGCCCCAGGAGACCCAGTACTTC. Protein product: CASSLGAGGPQETQYF.